The 24 T cell receptor beta chains reported below all come from one sample, sequenced in a study of cytomegalovirus exposure and HLA in healthy donors. Primers for the PCR totalled 60 Vbeta and 13 Jbeta. Produced via immunoSEQ multiplex PCR; TCRdb's table is partial and in-frame only. The sample consists of under 200,000 clones, roughly 70% of them appearing once. Sequenced material: PBMCs. These receptors were obtained from a woman between 40 and 55 years old in good health and CMV-seropositive.

This chain links TRBV7-8 with TRBJ1-1; 8 bases line up with TRBD1. J lost 8 bases, V lost 7 bases, and 6 bases had no gene match. This CDR3 comprises 12 residues. Germline-derived CDR1 and CDR2 are SGHVS and FQNEAQ. DNA for the CDR3: TGTGCCAGCAAAACCGGGACAGGAGAAGCTTTCTTT. It translates to CASKTGTGEAFF.

V is TRBV21-1 and J is TRBJ1-2; the table's D call, TRBD1, has no DNA check behind it. TRBV21-1 is recorded as a pseudogene. The CDR3 is 12 amino acids. CDR3: CASSGQGDGYTF. The CDR3 DNA sequence: TGTGCCAGCAGTGGACAGGGGGATGGCTACACCTTC.

In this sample, this clone turned up once. The V call is TRBV11-2, the J call TRBJ2-7; 12 bases agree with TRBD2. From germline, CDR1 is SGHAT and CDR2 FQNNGV. This CDR3 contains 15 residues. Germline trimming cut 3 bases from V and 8 bases from J; bases unmatched to any gene: 8. The CDR3 loop reads CASSLETSGSSKQYF. CDR3 bases: TGTGCCAGCAGCTTGGAGACTAGCGGGAGTAGCAAGCAGTACTTC. Full variable domain (rest looked up from reference TRBV11-2 and TRBJ2-7): EAGVAQSPRYKIIEKRQSVAFWCNPISGHATLYWYQQILGQGPKLLIQFQNNGVVDDSQLPKDRFSAERLKGVDSTLKIQPAKLEDSAVYLCASSLETSGSSKQYFGPGTRLTVT.

The chain has TRBV6-1 and TRBJ2-7, with D perhaps TRBD1 (6 bases). With 8 bases removed from V and 0 bases from J, the gap between germline ends came to 14 bases. Looked up from germline, CDR1 is MNHNS and CDR2 is SASEGT. The CDR3 covers 14 residues. CDR3 region: CASYPGQNSYEQYF. As DNA, the CDR3 is TGTGCCAGCTACCCGGGACAAAACTCCTACGAGCAGTACTTC.

As for this clone: At one end the junction does not follow the germline gene, possibly because of a read error. The rearrangement links TRBV7-9 to TRBJ2-7; 9 bases line up with TRBD1. Per germline, CDR1 SEHNR and CDR2 FQNEAQ (reference sequence). This CDR3 has 14 amino acids. CDR3 in amino acids: CSSSFGTGRYEQYF. As DNA, the CDR3 is TGTTCCAGCAGCTTCGGGACAGGGCGGTACGAGCAGTACTTC.

This clone was recorded a few times. V gene TRBV6-5 combines with J gene TRBJ1-5; no clear D gene. CDR3 length: 13 amino acids. Trimming pared 0 bases from V and 9 bases from J, leaving 9 bases between. In germline, CDR1 is MNHEY, CDR2 SVGAGI. The DNA of the CDR3 is TGTGCCAGCAGTTACTCCCTCGGTCTGCCCCAGCATTTT. Encoded protein: CASSYSLGLPQHF.

This clone appeared a single time. V and J are TRBV10-3 and TRBJ1-2; D is possibly TRBD1 (6 bases). Germline loops: CDR1 ENHRY, CDR2 SYGVKD. Trimming shortened V by 3 bases and J by 2 bases, and 13 bases separated the two germline ends. This CDR3 has 15 residues. CDR3 sequence (DNA): TGTGCCATCAGTGAATCGGTAACAGGGAACTATGGCTACACCTTC. This sequence encodes CAISESVTGNYGYTF.

This clone was counted a single time. The chain carries TRBV6-4 and TRBJ1-1; D unresolved. V was clipped by 6 bases and J by 0 bases, with 8 bases between them. Looked up from germline, CDR1 is MRHNA and CDR2 is SNTAGT. This CDR3 contains 13 residues. The CDR3 sequence: CASRKEMNTEAFF. In DNA form, the CDR3 reads TGTGCCAGCAGGAAGGAGATGAACACTGAAGCTTTCTTT.

The V and J genes are TRBV7-9 and TRBJ2-1, with D maybe TRBD2 (5 bases). Germline V gene sequence: CDR1 SEHNR, CDR2 FQNEAQ (reference sequence). Trimming took off 8 bases at V and 3 bases at J, with 8 bases between the two ends. The CDR3 is 12 amino acids. Here the CDR3 DNA reads TGTGCCAGCGGCGGGCTCTACAATGAGCAGTTCTTC. Protein: CASGGLYNEQFF. Full variable domain (remainder filled in from reference TRBV7-9 and TRBJ2-1): DTGVSQNPRHKITKRGQNVTFRCDPISEHNRLYWYRQTLGQGPEFLTYFQNEAQLEKSRLLSDRFSAERPKGSFSTLEIQRTEQGDSAMYLCASGGLYNEQFFGPGTRLTVL.

The V call is TRBV18, the J call TRBJ2-5, with TRBD1 matching 8 bases. Germline CDR1 and CDR2: KGHSH and LQKENI. The trim removed 4 bases at V and 4 bases at J, leaving 2 bases unmatched. This CDR3 spans 13 amino acids. The DNA of the CDR3 is TGTGCCAGCTCACGCGACAGGGGAGAGACCCAGTACTTC. Protein product: CASSRDRGETQYF.

This chain joins TRBV4-1 and TRBJ2-7; 10 bases are shared with TRBD1. The CDR3 runs to 13 residues. Germline trimming cut 0 bases from V and 7 bases from J; bases unmatched to any gene: 0. Germline CDR1 and CDR2: MGHRA and YSYEKL. The CDR3 reads CASSQEGQGEQYF. The CDR3 DNA reads TGCGCCAGCAGCCAAGAGGGACAGGGGGAGCAGTACTTC.

This clone was seen a few times. The chain is built from TRBV10-3 and TRBJ2-5; D not certain. V dropped 9 bases and J dropped 4 bases, with 12 bases sitting between them. Germline V lookup: CDR1 ENHRY, CDR2 SYGVKD. The CDR3 loop spans 12 amino acids. The CDR3 loop reads CAISEALETQYF. DNA of the CDR3: TGTGCCATAAGCGAGGCGCTAGAGACCCAGTACTTC.

The chain combines TRBV6-1 with TRBJ1-2; D not certain. The germline gives CDR1 MNHNS, CDR2 SASEGT. The CDR3 extends over 13 amino acids. The V end lost 3 bases, the J end lost 0 bases, and 5 bases lay between the germline ends. CDR3 region: CASSEGANYGYTF. The CDR3 nucleotides read TGTGCCAGCAGTGAGGGAGCTAACTATGGCTACACCTTC.

In regard to this clone: The limits of the CDR3 on the DNA are not certain, so only TCRdb's listed CDR3 is given. The gene calls are TRBV29-1 and TRBJ1-5. The CDR3 spans 12 amino acids, including both terminal residues. Per germline, CDR1 SQVTM and CDR2 ANQGSEA. The CDR3 spells CSVGNGNQPQNF.

The rearrangement joins TRBV5-8 to TRBJ1-1, with D perhaps matching TRBD1 (6 bases). The CDR3 extends over 16 amino acids. V dropped 0 bases and J dropped 3 bases, with 15 bases sitting between them. Germline CDR1 is SGHTS and CDR2 is YDEGEE. In nucleotides, the CDR3 is TGTGCCAGCAGCTTGGGGGGGACATACACCTACACTGAAGCTTTCTTT. Its translation: CASSLGGTYTYTEAFF.

The chain links TRBV18 to TRBJ1-5, with TRBD1 identical over 7 bases. This CDR3 spans 15 amino acids. With V trimmed by 3 bases and J by 6 bases, 8 bases remained unmatched. Germline V gene sequence: CDR1 KGHSH, CDR2 LQKENI. Written as DNA, the CDR3 is TGTGCCAGCTCACCTGGACAGGAGGTGATTCAGCCCCAGCATTTT. The encoded protein is CASSPGQEVIQPQHF.

The V call is TRBV15, the J call TRBJ1-4; no firm D call. This CDR3 comprises 15 residues. V dropped 9 bases and J dropped 4 bases, with 18 bases sitting between them. Looked up from germline, CDR1 is LNHNV and CDR2 is YYDKDF (reference sequence). CDR3 DNA: TGTGCCACGAAATCTCAGGTCGGACTTAATGAAAAACTGTTTTTT. Amino acid sequence: CATKSQVGLNEKLFF.

The chain couples TRBV7-9 to TRBJ2-7; 8 bases fit TRBD2. The V and J ends lost 3 bases and 4 bases, in that order; junction bases with no gene match: 8. The germline CDR1 and CDR2 sequences are SEHNR and FQNEAQ (reference sequence). The CDR3 totals 15 residues. The CDR3, as DNA: TGTGCCAGCAGCTTCTTCGGGAGGGCCGCATACGAGCAGTACTTC. Residues: CASSFFGRAAYEQYF.

The V and J genes are TRBV29-1 and TRBJ2-3; tentative D call: TRBD2 (5 bases). Germline values: CDR1 SQVTM, CDR2 ANQGSEA. There are 14 residues in the CDR3. V was cut by 3 bases and J by 5 bases, with 15 bases left in between. CDR3 region: CSVEGGPSGDTQYF. The CDR3 DNA follows: TGCAGCGTTGAGGGCGGACCCAGCGGAGATACGCAGTATTTT.

The V call is TRBV28, the J call TRBJ2-5, with 11 positions matching TRBD2. This CDR3 is 15 amino acids long. The trim removed 8 bases at V and 2 bases at J, leaving 7 bases unmatched. Germline lookup yields CDR1 MDHEN and CDR2 SYDVKM. The CDR3 here is CASGRLAGPQETQYF. The CDR3 coding sequence is TGTGCCAGCGGGCGACTAGCGGGACCGCAAGAGACCCAGTACTTC.

This clone was recorded once. This chain joins TRBV21-1 and TRBJ2-5; no check of the table's D call, TRBD1, against the DNA was made. The DNA end lines up better with TRBJ2-7; the J call may be wrong. TRBV21-1 is a known pseudogene. The CDR3 has 13 residues. CDR3 sequence: CASSTGPRAEQYF. The CDR3 DNA reads TGTGCCAGCAGCACCGGGCCCAGGGCCGAGCAGTACTTC.

This chain connects TRBV18 to TRBJ2-5, with D possibly matching TRBD1 (6 bases). Near its end, the DNA agrees better with TRBJ2-7, so the J call may be wrong. This CDR3 is built from 15 residues. Germline-derived CDR1 and CDR2 are KGHSH and LQKENI. As DNA, the CDR3 is TGTGCCAGCTCCCCGAGACAGGACCCGTTGGACGAGCAGTACTTC. As protein: CASSPRQDPLDEQYF.

This chain connects TRBV6-5 to TRBJ2-2; D is uncertain. The V end lost 0 bases, the J end lost 3 bases, and 2 bases lay between the germline ends. The CDR3 covers 13 residues. CDR1 is MNHEY, CDR2 SVGAGI, per germline. This chain's CDR3 is CASSYSYTGELFF. Written as DNA, the CDR3 is TGTGCCAGCAGTTACTCCTACACCGGGGAGCTGTTTTTT.

This clone appeared a few times. The chain is built from TRBV29-1 and TRBJ2-3; TRBD1 agrees at 9 bases. Germline V gene lookup returns CDR1 SQVTM and CDR2 ANQGSEA. This CDR3 is 12 amino acids long. J was trimmed by 5 bases and V by 7 bases; bases with no gene match: 4. CDR3 loop: CSGGQGGDTQYF. The DNA of the CDR3 is TGCAGCGGGGGACAGGGTGGAGATACGCAGTATTTT.